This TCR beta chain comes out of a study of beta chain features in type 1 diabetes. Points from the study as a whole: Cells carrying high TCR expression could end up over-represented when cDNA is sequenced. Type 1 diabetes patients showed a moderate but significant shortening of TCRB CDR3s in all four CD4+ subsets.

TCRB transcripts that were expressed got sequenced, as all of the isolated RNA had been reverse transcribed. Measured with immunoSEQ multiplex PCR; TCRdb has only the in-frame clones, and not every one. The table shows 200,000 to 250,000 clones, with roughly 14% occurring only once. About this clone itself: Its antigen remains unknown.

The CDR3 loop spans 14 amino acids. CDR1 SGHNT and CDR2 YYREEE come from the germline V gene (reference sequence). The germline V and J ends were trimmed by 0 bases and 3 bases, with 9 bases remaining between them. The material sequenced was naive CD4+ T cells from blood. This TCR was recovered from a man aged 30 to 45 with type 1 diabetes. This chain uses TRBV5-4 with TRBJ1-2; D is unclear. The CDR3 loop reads CASSLVGQDYGYTF. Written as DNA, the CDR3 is TGTGCCAGCAGCTTGGTTGGGCAGGACTATGGCTACACCTTC.